These 26 T cell receptor beta chains originate from one sample sequenced in a study of cytomegalovirus exposure and HLA in healthy donors. Here immunoSEQ multiplex PCR was the method, and the copy in TCRdb shows in-frame clones only, minus some. Found here are over 70,000 clones, about 87% of them singletons; the top ten hold 3.8%. Sequenced input: PBMCs. All receptors come from a woman aged 18-29 years in good health and CMV-seropositive.

V usage is TRBV9 and J usage is TRBJ2-6; possible D gene TRBD1, 7 bases. The germline V and J ends were trimmed by 0 bases and 1 base, with 14 bases remaining between them. The CDR3 extends over 18 amino acids. Germline V CDR1 and CDR2: SGDLS, YYNGEE. DNA of the CDR3: TGTGCCAGCAGCGTAGGTGTCAGGGGGACTTCTGGGGCCAACGTCCTGACTTTC. It yields the protein CASSVGVRGTSGANVLTF. Combining the CDR3 with reference TRBV9 and TRBJ2-6 gives the whole variable domain DSGVTQTPKHLITATGQRVTLRCSPRSGDLSVYWYQQSLDQGLQFLIQYYNGEERAKGNILERFSAQQFPDLHSELNLSSLELGDSALYFCASSVGVRGTSGANVLTFGAGSRLTVL.

This sequence joins TRBV6-1 and TRBJ2-1; 9 bases line up with TRBD2. The CDR3 consists of 20 residues. J gave up 1 base and V 2 bases, and 15 bases lay outside the gene matches. Per germline, CDR1 MNHNS and CDR2 SASEGT. CDR3 protein: CASSEPSLGLAQSSYNEQFF. The DNA for the CDR3 is TGTGCCAGCAGTGAACCCTCTTTAGGACTAGCGCAATCTTCCTACAATGAGCAGTTCTTC.

The J gene is TRBJ1-1, the V gene TRBV29-1, with 7 bases identical to TRBD1. Losses at the gene ends were 7 bases for V and 4 bases for J; bases not matched to a gene: 6. Looked up from germline, CDR1 is SQVTM and CDR2 is ANQGSEA. The CDR3 has 12 amino acids. In DNA, the CDR3 is TGCAGCGCCGGAACAGGGGTCACTGAAGCTTTCTTT. It encodes CSAGTGVTEAFF. The entire variable domain, with the rest obtained from reference TRBV29-1 and TRBJ1-1, is as follows: SAVISQKPSRDICQRGTSLTIQCQVDSQVTMMFWYRQQPGQSLTLIATANQGSEATYESGFVIDKFPISRPNLTFSTLTVSNMSPEDSSIYLCSAGTGVTEAFFGQGTRLTVV.

The rearrangement joins TRBV5-1 to TRBJ2-7, with 7 bases lining up with TRBD2. This CDR3 region has 14 residues. Per the germline V gene, CDR1 is SGHRS and CDR2 is YFSETQ. Trimming removed 3 bases from V and 2 bases from J; junction bases left unmatched: 5. The CDR3 loop is CASSSGGTPYEQYF. The CDR3 region has the DNA TGCGCCAGCAGCTCCGGGGGGACCCCCTACGAGCAGTACTTC.

This chain joins TRBV6-4 and TRBJ2-3; 10 bases align to TRBD2. Germline V lookup: CDR1 MRHNA, CDR2 SNTAGT. This CDR3 is built from 14 residues. The J segment lost 3 bases and the V segment lost 5 bases, leaving 2 bases of the junction unmatched. CDR3: CASSLAGVTDTQYF. Written as DNA, the CDR3 is TGTGCCAGCAGTCTAGCGGGAGTGACAGATACGCAGTATTTT.

The CDR3 spells CASTHDAGNTEAFF. The CDR3, as DNA: TGTGCCAGTACTCACGACGCAGGGAACACTGAAGCTTTCTTT. The chain couples TRBV19 to TRBJ1-1; D is ambiguous. This CDR3 is 14 amino acids long. Germline CDR1 LNHDA, CDR2 SQIVND (reference sequence). V lost 7 bases, J lost 1 base, and 13 bases lay in between.

The table lists this clone with a count of one. The chain joins TRBV19 to TRBJ2-5; D is uncertain. V was cut by 3 bases and J by 0 bases, with 11 bases left in between. Germline-derived CDR1 and CDR2 are LNHDA and SQIVND (reference sequence). The CDR3 contains 15 residues. The chain's CDR3 is CASSIRSWYQETQYF. The CDR3 region has the DNA TGTGCCAGTAGTATCCGTAGCTGGTACCAAGAGACCCAGTACTTC. The full variable domain, its missing parts supplied by reference TRBV19 and TRBJ2-5, is DGGITQSPKYLFRKEGQNVTLSCEQNLNHDAMYWYRQDPGQGLRLIYYSQIVNDFQKGDIAEGYSVSREKKESFPLTVTSAQKNPTAFYLCASSIRSWYQETQYFGPGTRLLVL.

The chain links TRBV7-2 to TRBJ2-1, with 10 nucleotides matching TRBD2. The CDR3 loop spans 19 amino acids. Trimming removed 0 bases from V and 0 bases from J; junction bases left unmatched: 8. CDR1 and CDR2 (germline): SGHTA, FQGNSA. In nucleotides, the CDR3 is TGTGCCAGCAGCTTAGCTCATCTAGCGGGGGCCAGCTCCTACAATGAGCAGTTCTTC. Encoded protein: CASSLAHLAGASSYNEQFF.

The chain combines TRBV5-8 with TRBJ1-5, with no clear D. The CDR3 length is 14 residues. Germline CDR1 and CDR2: SGHTS and YDEGEE. Trimming removed 4 bases at V and 3 bases at J, with 11 bases between. The CDR3 DNA sequence: TGTGCCAGCAGCCAGGACGGGAACAATCAGCCCCAGCATTTT. Protein sequence: CASSQDGNNQPQHF.

This rearrangement joins TRBV5-1 to TRBJ2-1, with 7 bases that match TRBD1. V was clipped by 0 bases and J by 6 bases; unmatched bases: 0. The CDR3 is 13 amino acids. The germline V gene encodes CDR1 SGHRS and CDR2 YFSETQ. The CDR3 protein is CASSLGQGNEQFF. The DNA for the CDR3 is TGCGCCAGCAGCTTGGGACAGGGCAATGAGCAGTTCTTC.

The chain recombines TRBV2 with TRBJ2-1; perhaps TRBD1 as D (6 bases). Trimming took off 4 bases at V and 4 bases at J, with 8 bases between the two ends. The CDR3 is 13 amino acids. CDR1 SNHLY and CDR2 FYNNEI come from the germline V gene. The CDR3 nucleotides are TGTGCCAGCAGTGGGACAGCTTACAATGAGCAGTTCTTC. It encodes CASSGTAYNEQFF.

The V call is TRBV4-1, the J call TRBJ2-1, with D maybe TRBD1 (5 bases). CDR1 is MGHRA, CDR2 YSYEKL, per germline. The CDR3 is 16 residues long. Trimming stripped 2 bases from V and 11 bases from J, with 22 bases between. DNA of the CDR3: TGCGCCAGCAGCCAACTCTTCAGGGAAGTTGCAGCGAAGCAGTTCTTC. Its translation: CASSQLFREVAAKQFF.

V and J are TRBV19 and TRBJ1-3; D gene unclear. CDR1 and CDR2 (germline): LNHDA, SQIVND (reference sequence). V was pared by 3 bases and J by 2 bases, with 11 bases between. The CDR3 spans 15 residues. The CDR3 nucleotides are TGTGCCAGTAGTATTTCGGGGTCAGCTGGAAACACCATATATTTT. Protein: CASSISGSAGNTIYF.

The chain is built from TRBV19 and TRBJ2-1, with 9 bases identical to TRBD1. This CDR3 contains 14 residues. J gave up 7 bases and V 5 bases, and 6 bases lay outside the gene matches. The V gene's germline CDR1 is LNHDA and CDR2 SQIVND (reference sequence). The DNA for the CDR3 is TGTGCCAGTAGTCCCGGGACAGGGTATAATGAGCAGTTCTTC. Amino acids: CASSPGTGYNEQFF.

The CDR3 sequence is CASSGAGEEASDTQYF. The CDR3 nucleotides read TGTGCCAGCAGCGGCGCGGGGGAGGAGGCATCAGATACGCAGTATTTT. The rearrangement links TRBV9 to TRBJ2-3, with 7 bases aligning to TRBD2. Germline CDR1 and CDR2: SGDLS and YYNGEE. J was trimmed by 4 bases and V by 3 bases; bases with no gene match: 11. The CDR3 is 16 residues long. The full variable domain, in which reference TRBV9 and TRBJ2-3 provide the parts outside the CDR3, is DSGVTQTPKHLITATGQRVTLRCSPRSGDLSVYWYQQSLDQGLQFLIQYYNGEERAKGNILERFSAQQFPDLHSELNLSSLELGDSALYFCASSGAGEEASDTQYFGPGTRLTVL.

V usage is TRBV30 and J usage is TRBJ2-3, with D tentatively TRBD1 (7 bases). V lost 1 base and J 1 base, leaving 15 bases between the germline ends. Looked up from germline, CDR1 is GTSNPN and CDR2 is SVGIG (reference sequence). CDR3 length: 16 amino acids. CDR3 in amino acids: CAWSEWRRGRTDTQYF. The CDR3 DNA is TGTGCCTGGAGTGAATGGAGGAGGGGGCGCACAGATACGCAGTATTTT.

This chain links TRBV18 with TRBJ2-1; D is perhaps TRBD1 (5 bases). Germline CDR1 and CDR2: KGHSH and LQKENI. This CDR3 has 14 residues. V was clipped by 2 bases and J by 6 bases, with 11 bases between them. The CDR3 bases are TGTGCCAGCTCACCAGTCAGGGAAATCAATGAGCAGTTCTTC. It specifies CASSPVREINEQFF.

The gene calls are TRBV15 and TRBJ1-1; D gene unclear. The CDR3 is made up of 14 amino acids. CDR1 and CDR2 from the germline V gene are LNHNV and YYDKDF (reference sequence). Trimming shortened V by 1 base and J by 7 bases, and 13 bases separated the two germline ends. CDR3 sequence (DNA): TGTGCCACCAGCAGAGTTGAGGGAGCCGATGAAGCTTTCTTT. This sequence encodes CATSRVEGADEAFF.

This sequence joins TRBV28 and TRBJ2-2; no definite D call. V was cut by 4 bases and J by 0 bases, with 12 bases left in between. This CDR3 has 16 amino acids. Germline loops: CDR1 MDHEN, CDR2 SYDVKM. In DNA, the CDR3 is TGTGCCAGCAGTTCGTTATATTCAGCGAACACCGGGGAGCTGTTTTTT. Translated: CASSSLYSANTGELFF.

This sequence joins TRBV19 and TRBJ1-1; D uncertain. CDR3 length: 14 residues. Germline V gene data show CDR1 as LNHDA and CDR2 as SQIVND (reference sequence). Trimming took 4 bases from V and 4 from J, leaving 13 bases between them. As DNA, the CDR3 is TGTGCCAGTAGTAGGGAGGGTCAGAGCACTGAAGCTTTCTTT. Protein product: CASSREGQSTEAFF.

This sequence joins TRBV6-4 and TRBJ2-3; D is ambiguous. CDR1 MRHNA and CDR2 SNTAGT come from the germline V gene. The CDR3 is 13 amino acids. The ends were cut back, 2 bases at V and 1 base at J, with 4 bases in the middle. In DNA, the CDR3 is TGTGCCAGCAGTGACGCGGGCACAGATACGCAGTATTTT. Translation gives CASSDAGTDTQYF.

The chain uses TRBV2 and TRBJ1-1; perhaps TRBD1 as D (5 bases). The CDR3 extends over 13 amino acids. Looked up from germline, CDR1 is SNHLY and CDR2 is FYNNEI. Trimming left V 7 bases short and J 3 bases short, with 12 bases between. As DNA, the CDR3 is TGTGCCAGCACCCAGGGAGGGCACACTGAAGCTTTCTTT. It encodes CASTQGGHTEAFF.

The rearrangement joins TRBV6-5 to TRBJ2-1; no clear D gene. Germline assignment: CDR1 MNHEY and CDR2 SVGAGI. The CDR3 length is 13 residues. V lost 5 bases to trimming and J lost 0 bases, with 5 bases between them. In DNA form, the CDR3 reads TGTGCCAGCAGTAGGAGCTCCTACAATGAGCAGTTCTTC. Its translation is CASSRSSYNEQFF.

The chain combines TRBV19 with TRBJ1-5; TRBD1 matches at 7 bases. This CDR3 has 18 residues. V lost 6 bases to trimming and J lost 0 bases; unmatched junction nucleotides: 14. CDR1 and CDR2 (germline): LNHDA, SQIVND (reference sequence). The CDR3 region has the DNA TGTGCCAGTAGGTATAAGCTACAGACAGGGATTAGCAATCAGCCCCAGCATTTT. Amino acid sequence: CASRYKLQTGISNQPQHF.

This clone was picked up a small number of times. The chain joins TRBV5-1 to TRBJ2-1, with 9 bases lining up with TRBD1. Germline CDR1 SGHRS, CDR2 YFSETQ. The CDR3 runs to 15 residues. With V trimmed by 0 bases and J by 3 bases, 1 base remained unmatched. The CDR3 DNA reads TGCGCCAGCAGCTTGGGGGACAGGGACTACAATGAGCAGTTCTTC. This encodes CASSLGDRDYNEQFF.

The chain recombines TRBV4-3 with TRBJ2-1; 7 positions agree with TRBD1. The V gene end was trimmed by 4 bases and the J gene end by 4 bases; junction bases not matched to a gene: 13. The CDR3 runs 17 residues. CDR1 is LGHNA and CDR2 is YSLEER in the germline V gene. The CDR3 reads CASSRTTRGLTYNEQFF. The CDR3 nucleotides are TGCGCCAGCAGCCGTACAACAAGGGGGCTGACGTACAATGAGCAGTTCTTC.